The 9 T cell receptor beta chains given below trace back to one sample, sequenced in a study of human T cells and chemical hapten exposure (dated by TCRdb to the early 2020s). The time point label for this specimen denotes: healthy volunteer bleed at 2 weeks. Total RNA was extracted from unfractionated whole blood that had been collected in Tempus Blood RNA tubes. The library was produced with RACE. Sequencing instrument: NextSeq 500. TCRdb reanalyzed the raw reads on its own, using fastp at Q25 for trimming and MiXCR for clone calling, and kept in-frame beta chains. CDR3 protein duplicates are merged, each entry listing the most common genes and DNA. Within this sample are around 130,000 distinct CDR3 sequences, with about 9% of them counted one time only. The ten biggest clones cover under 2% of the sample. The sample taken for sequencing was whole blood. The source is a male donor in good health. Some clones in this sample may be carry-over from other donors' samples.

This clonotype appeared many times. V usage is TRBV24-1 and J usage is TRBJ2-3, with D possibly TRBD2 on 6 matching bases. With 4 bases removed from V and 4 bases from J, the gap between germline ends came to 11 bases. The CDR3 is 14 residues long. Germline CDR1 reads KGHDR; CDR2 reads SFDVKD. The CDR3 reads CATSDQASADTQYF. The DNA of the CDR3 is TGTGCCACCAGTGACCAGGCTAGCGCAGATACGCAGTATTTT.

The chain combines TRBV4-2 with TRBJ2-7; D ambiguous. The length of the CDR3 is 16 residues. Between the trimmed V and J ends, which lost 0 bases and 2 bases, there was a span of 14 bases. The germline CDR1 and CDR2 sequences are LGHNA and YNFKEQ. The CDR3 bases are TGTGCCAGCAGCCAAGACGTACCCGGAACTACCTACGAGCAGTACTTC. It yields the protein CASSQDVPGTTYEQYF.

This clonotype has ten or more counts. The V gene is TRBV20-1, the J gene TRBJ1-2, with D possibly TRBD1 on 5 matching bases. The germline V gene has CDR1 DFQATT and CDR2 SNEGSKA (reference sequence). V lost 6 bases and J lost 7, with 15 bases in between. The CDR3 loop spans 12 amino acids. This CDR3 reads CSAARDARGYTF. The DNA for the CDR3 is TGCAGTGCCGCCCGGGACGCACGTGGCTACACCTTC.

This clonotype was picked up a small number of times. Written as DNA, the CDR3 is TGCGCCAGCAGCCATTTCACAGGGGCCCAGCCTGGAAACACCATATATTTT. Encoded protein: CASSHFTGAQPGNTIYF. The chain uses TRBV4-3 and TRBJ1-3; 7 nucleotides line up with TRBD1. The CDR3 is 17 residues long. The ends lost 3 bases at V and 2 bases at J; junction bases unmatched: 10. Per germline, CDR1 LGHNA and CDR2 YSLEER.

This chain connects TRBV27 to TRBJ2-7; weak D call: TRBD2 (5 bases). Per germline, CDR1 MNHEY and CDR2 SMNVEV (reference sequence). V lost 6 bases to trimming and J lost 4 bases, with 13 bases between them. CDR3 length equals 13 residues. CDR3 sequence: CASSGSGKYEQYF. DNA of the CDR3: TGTGCCAGCAGCGGGTCGGGGAAGTACGAGCAGTACTTC.

This clonotype was observed a handful of times. The genes are TRBV5-1 and TRBJ2-7; D not resolved. The CDR3 spans 16 residues. Germline V gene data show CDR1 as SGHRS and CDR2 as YFSETQ. With 5 bases removed from V and 3 bases from J, the gap between germline ends came to 21 bases. CDR3 DNA: TGCGCCAGCAGGAGCTTGGATTTAGGTGGGGACTACGAGCAGTACTTC. Amino acids: CASRSLDLGGDYEQYF.

This clonotype was observed many times. The chain links TRBV7-2 to TRBJ1-1; 7 bases are shared with TRBD1. Per the germline V gene, CDR1 is SGHTA and CDR2 is FQGNSA. CDR3 length: 17 residues. The ends lost 2 bases at V and 5 bases at J; junction bases unmatched: 14. The CDR3 sequence: CASSLPRGGDGVTEAFF. For the CDR3, the DNA is TGTGCCAGCAGCTTACCCCGAGGGGGCGACGGGGTTACTGAAGCTTTCTTT.

This clonotype has a handful of counts. The J gene is TRBJ2-1, the V gene TRBV20-1; D is unresolved. The CDR3 consists of 15 residues. V lost 0 bases and J lost 4, with 13 bases in between. Germline values: CDR1 DFQATT, CDR2 SNEGSKA (reference sequence). The CDR3 loop is CSARDQDRLYNEQFF. CDR3 coding DNA: TGCAGTGCTAGAGACCAGGACCGATTGTACAATGAGCAGTTCTTC.

This clonotype was seen only a few times. The chain is built from TRBV6-1 and TRBJ2-7; weak D call: TRBD1 (6 bases). V was cut by 0 bases and J by 1 base, with 13 bases left in between. Germline V gene lookup returns CDR1 MNHNS and CDR2 SASEGT. The length of the CDR3 is 16 residues. DNA of the CDR3: TGTGCCAGCAGTGAAGCGGACGACAGGTCTTCCTACGAGCAGTACTTC. It specifies CASSEADDRSSYEQYF.